The rows below give T cell receptor beta chains drawn from one sample of a study of OX40 agonist ivuxolimab in advanced cancers. Sequenced by immunoSEQ multiplex PCR; TCRdb stores in-frame clones only, minus some. Of tens of thousands of clones in the sample, 85% to 90% were seen once. Material: CD4+ or CD8+ T cells sorted from blood, obtained in a trial of the OX40 agonist ivuxolimab. These receptors all stem from an adult with an advanced solid tumor such as melanoma, head and neck, liver or kidney cancer. Both conserved end residues are part of each CDR3. A D gene is named only where the DNA matches it firmly. Where a row states a size, it is once, few, many or the class of an expanded clone; other rows omit it.

TRBV7-2	-	TRBJ1-1	-	TGTGCCAGCAGCCCCATGATGGACACTGAAGCTTTCTTT	CASSPMMDTEAFF
TRBV19	-	TRBJ1-2	-	TGTGCCAGTAGTATGGCAGTCTATGGCTACACCTTC	CASSMAVYGYTF
TRBV29-1	TRBD1	TRBJ1-2	-	TGCAGCGTAACCCGGGACAGGGGTGGCTATGGCTACACCTTC	CSVTRDRGGYGYTF
TRBV2	TRBD1	TRBJ2-6	-	TGTGCCAGCAGTGCCAGGGGGACTGGGGCCAACGTCCTGACTTTC	CASSARGTGANVLTF
TRBV2	-	TRBJ1-1	-	TGTGCCAGCGGAGGACGTATGAACACTGAAGCTTTCTTT	CASGGRMNTEAFF
TRBV29-1	-	TRBJ1-1	-	TGCAGCGTTGACCCGCTCACTGAAGCTTTCTTT	CSVDPLTEAFF
TRBV4-2	TRBD1	TRBJ2-1	-	TGTGCCAGCAGCCCTCGGCGACAGGGTGGCCTCCCCTCCTACAATGAGCAGTTCTTC	CASSPRRQGGLPSYNEQFF
TRBV4-3	-	TRBJ2-5	-	TGCGCCAGCAGCCAAGGCCAGGGCTACGAGACCCAGTACTTC	CASSQGQGYETQYF
TRBV7-2	-	TRBJ1-5	-	TGTGCCAGCAGCCCTGACTCAGGCAATCAGCCCCAGCATTTT	CASSPDSGNQPQHF
TRBV4-3	-	TRBJ2-2	-	TGCGCCAGCAGCCAAGGGGGCGCCGGGCCAGGTAACACCGGGGAGCTGTTTTTT	CASSQGGAGPGNTGELFF
TRBV5-4	-	TRBJ2-1	once	TGTGCCAGCAGCTTACGACAGATACTCAATGAGCAGTTCTTC	CASSLRQILNEQFF
TRBV9	-	TRBJ2-5	-	TGTGCCAGCAGCGTAGGAACGCTTGGGACTGAAGGAGAGACCCAGTACTTC	CASSVGTLGTEGETQYF